The entry below describes one TCR beta chain. At one end the junction does not follow the germline gene, possibly because of a read error. CDR1 is SSHAT and CDR2 is FNYEAQ in the germline V gene (reference sequence). The CDR3 extends over 15 amino acids. Produced via immunoSEQ multiplex PCR; TCRdb's table is partial and in-frame only. The table shows around 320,000 clones, with 90% occurring only once. These data are taken from a study of blood T cell repertoires in COVID-19. This chain joins TRBV7-7 and TRBJ2-5, with 7 bases matching TRBD1. This TCR was sampled from a woman aged 18 to 35 with acute COVID-19. Sequencing was performed on PBMCs or T cells enriched from blood (not recorded which). The CDR3 region is CASSLVGDREETQYF. The DNA of the CDR3 is TGTGCTAGCAGCTTAGTGGGTGACAGGGAAGAGACCCAGTACTTC.